The source of this T cell receptor beta chain is a study of shared clonotypes between healthy human individuals. Overall study results and limits: Compared with memory subsets, naive subsets generally had larger estimated richness.

V was clipped by 1 base and J by 7 bases; unmatched bases: 3. Per the germline V gene, CDR1 is LGHNA and CDR2 is YNFKEQ. The CDR3 length is 14 residues. This clone was observed a handful of times. Antigen unknown. The table came from immunoSEQ multiplex PCR; TCRdb's copy has only in-frame clones and leaves some out. This sample has more than 1 million clones, with approximately 78% found just once. The chain uses TRBV4-2 and TRBJ2-4, with 8 bases lining up with TRBD1. Input material: memory CD4+ T cells from PBMCs. Subset indicated: CD45RA-negative fraction. This sequence was found in a man aged 18 to 30 in good health. Some clones in this sample may be carry-over from other donors' samples. The DNA for the CDR3 is TGTGCCAGCAGCCAAGGGACAGGGTATAACATTCAGTACTTC. Its translation: CASSQGTGYNIQYF.